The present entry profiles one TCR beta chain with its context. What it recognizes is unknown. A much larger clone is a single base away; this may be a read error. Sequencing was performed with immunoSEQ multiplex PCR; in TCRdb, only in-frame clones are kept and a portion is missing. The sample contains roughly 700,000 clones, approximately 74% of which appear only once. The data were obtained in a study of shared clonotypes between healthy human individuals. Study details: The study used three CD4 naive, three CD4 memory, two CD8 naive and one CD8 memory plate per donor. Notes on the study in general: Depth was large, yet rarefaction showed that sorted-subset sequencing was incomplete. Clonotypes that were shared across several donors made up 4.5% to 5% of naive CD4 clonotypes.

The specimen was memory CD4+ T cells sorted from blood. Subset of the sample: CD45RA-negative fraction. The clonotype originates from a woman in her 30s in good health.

This chain's CDR3 is CASSLLYQETQYF. In nucleotides, the CDR3 is TGTGCCAGCAGTTTATTGTACCAAGAGACCCAGTACTTC. The genes are TRBV28 and TRBJ2-5; D uncertain. This CDR3 region has 13 residues. V lost 1 base and J 0 bases, leaving 3 bases between the germline ends. Per germline, CDR1 MDHEN and CDR2 SYDVKM.